The TCR beta chain under discussion was sequenced for a study of cytomegalovirus exposure and HLA in healthy donors. Study-level results: After further analysis at a later stage, 16,951 TCR beta sequences were associated with HLA alleles at 0.05 false discovery rate.

The study ran its PCR with 60 Vbeta and 13 Jbeta primers. Clones were sequenced by immunoSEQ multiplex PCR, and TCRdb holds only the in-frame ones, with some missing. The table includes 110,000 to 150,000 clones, around four fifths detected once. A single count supports this clone. Antigen unknown. Trimming stripped 2 bases from V and 5 bases from J, with 9 bases between. The CDR3 length is 13 residues. CDR1 and CDR2 from the germline V gene are MNHEY and SVGAGI. This TCR was sampled from an older woman in good health and CMV-seropositive. Sequencing used PBMCs. The chain couples TRBV6-5 to TRBJ2-5; no clear D gene. Here the CDR3 reads CASSYGGRETQYF. CDR3 nucleotides: TGTGCCAGCAGTTACGGTGGTCGGGAGACCCAGTACTTC.